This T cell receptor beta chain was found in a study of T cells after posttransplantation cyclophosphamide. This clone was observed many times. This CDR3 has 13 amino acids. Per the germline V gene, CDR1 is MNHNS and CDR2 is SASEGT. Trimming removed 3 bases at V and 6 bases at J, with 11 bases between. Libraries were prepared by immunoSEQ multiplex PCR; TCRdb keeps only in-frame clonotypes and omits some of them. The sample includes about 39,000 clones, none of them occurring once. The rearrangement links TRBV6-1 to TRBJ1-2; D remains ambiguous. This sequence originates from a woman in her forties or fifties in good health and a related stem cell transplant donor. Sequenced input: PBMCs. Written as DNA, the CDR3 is TGTGCCAGCAGTGATCCCGGAGTTGATGGCTACACCTTC. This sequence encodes CASSDPGVDGYTF.